This TCR beta chain was recovered during a study of T cells in Graves' hyperthyroidism and ophthalmopathy. RNA transcripts served as the template for amplifying TCR beta CDR3 regions. First-round RT-PCR of the TCR CDR3 relied on the HTBI primer set. One entry per CDR3 protein results from TCRdb running MiXCR on the multiplex PCR reads. The sample carries hundreds of thousands of distinct CDR3 sequences, about two fifths recorded once. Sequencing used blood. This sequence was found in a man aged 18 to 29 with Graves' hyperthyroidism.

This CDR3 is CSAPGGVPTEAFF. CDR3 coding DNA: TGCAGTGCCCCAGGTGGGGTCCCCACTGAAGCTTTCTTT. V and J are TRBV20-1 and TRBJ1-1; D not resolved. Germline V CDR1 and CDR2: DFQATT, SNEGSKA (reference sequence). CDR3 length equals 13 residues. The V end lost 6 bases, the J end lost 4 bases, and 15 bases lay between the germline ends.